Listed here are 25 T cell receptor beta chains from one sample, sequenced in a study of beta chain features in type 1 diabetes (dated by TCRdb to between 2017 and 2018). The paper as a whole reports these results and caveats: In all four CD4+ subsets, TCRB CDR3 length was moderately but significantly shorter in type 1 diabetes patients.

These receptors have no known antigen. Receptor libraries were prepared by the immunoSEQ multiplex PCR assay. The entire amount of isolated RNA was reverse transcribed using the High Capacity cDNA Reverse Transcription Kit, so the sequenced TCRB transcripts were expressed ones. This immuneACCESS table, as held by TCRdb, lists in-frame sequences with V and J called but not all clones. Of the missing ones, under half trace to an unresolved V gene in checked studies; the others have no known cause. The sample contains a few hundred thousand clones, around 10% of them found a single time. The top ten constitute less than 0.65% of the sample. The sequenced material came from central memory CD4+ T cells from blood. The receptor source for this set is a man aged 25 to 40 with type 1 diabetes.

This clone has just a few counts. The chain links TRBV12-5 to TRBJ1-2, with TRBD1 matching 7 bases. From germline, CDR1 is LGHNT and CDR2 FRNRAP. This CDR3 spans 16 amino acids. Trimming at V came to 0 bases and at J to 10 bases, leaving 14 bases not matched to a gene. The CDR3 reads CASGLVLGRGRIPYTF. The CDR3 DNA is TGTGCTAGTGGTTTGGTACTAGGTAGGGGGCGAATCCCCTACACCTTC.

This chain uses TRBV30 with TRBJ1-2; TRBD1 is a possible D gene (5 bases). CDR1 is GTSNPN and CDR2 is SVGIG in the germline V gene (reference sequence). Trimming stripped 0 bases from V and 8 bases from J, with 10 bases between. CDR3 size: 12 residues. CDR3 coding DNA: TGTGCCTGGAGTGTAGGGGTGGGCGGCTACACCTTC. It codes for CAWSVGVGGYTF.

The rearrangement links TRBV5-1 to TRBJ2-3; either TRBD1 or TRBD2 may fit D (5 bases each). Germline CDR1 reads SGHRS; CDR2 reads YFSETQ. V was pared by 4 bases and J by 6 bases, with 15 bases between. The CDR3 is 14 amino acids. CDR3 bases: TGCGCCAGCAGCCCCGCGTTGGGACCCGATACGCAGTATTTT. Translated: CASSPALGPDTQYF.

The CDR3 region is CASTRTGSAGANVLTF. The CDR3 region has the DNA TGTGCCAGCACCCGGACAGGTTCCGCTGGGGCCAACGTCCTGACTTTC. V gene TRBV7-2 combines with J gene TRBJ2-6; 7 bases align to TRBD1. The junction had 8 bases not matched to a gene; V was cut back by 7 bases and J by 2 bases. CDR1 is SGHTA, CDR2 FQGNSA, per germline. The CDR3 extends over 16 amino acids.

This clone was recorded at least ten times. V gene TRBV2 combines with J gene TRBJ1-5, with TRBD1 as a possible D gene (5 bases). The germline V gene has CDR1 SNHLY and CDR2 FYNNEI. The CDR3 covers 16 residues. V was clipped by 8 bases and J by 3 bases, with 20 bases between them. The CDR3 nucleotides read TGTGCCAGCGGAACACAGAGGGACGCAGACAATCAGCCCCAGCATTTT. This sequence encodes CASGTQRDADNQPQHF.

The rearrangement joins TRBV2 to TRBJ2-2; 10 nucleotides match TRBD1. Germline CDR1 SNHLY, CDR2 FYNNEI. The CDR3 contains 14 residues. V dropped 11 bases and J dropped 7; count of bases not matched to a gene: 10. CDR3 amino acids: CAGIEGQGFGELFF. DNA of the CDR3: TGTGCCGGAATAGAGGGACAGGGGTTCGGGGAGCTGTTTTTT.

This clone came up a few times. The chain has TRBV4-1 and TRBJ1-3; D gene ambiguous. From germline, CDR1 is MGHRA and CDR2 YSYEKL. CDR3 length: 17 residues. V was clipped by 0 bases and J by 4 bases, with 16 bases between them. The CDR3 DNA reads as TGCGCCAGCAGCCAAGATCTTGGACTCCCGGGGGGAAACACCATATATTTT. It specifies CASSQDLGLPGGNTIYF.

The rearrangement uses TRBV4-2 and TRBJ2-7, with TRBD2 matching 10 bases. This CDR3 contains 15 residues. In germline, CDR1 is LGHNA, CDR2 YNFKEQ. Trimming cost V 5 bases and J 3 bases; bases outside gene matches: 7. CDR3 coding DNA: TGTGCCAGCAGCTTGGGGCTAGCGGGAGACTACGAGCAGTACTTC. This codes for CASSLGLAGDYEQYF.

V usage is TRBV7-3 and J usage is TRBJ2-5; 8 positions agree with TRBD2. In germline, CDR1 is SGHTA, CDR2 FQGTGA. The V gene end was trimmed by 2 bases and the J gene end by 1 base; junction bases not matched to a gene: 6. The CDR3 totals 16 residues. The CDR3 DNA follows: TGTGCCAGCAGCTTATCCTCGGGGGGGGGCCAAGAGACCCAGTACTTC. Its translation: CASSLSSGGGQETQYF.

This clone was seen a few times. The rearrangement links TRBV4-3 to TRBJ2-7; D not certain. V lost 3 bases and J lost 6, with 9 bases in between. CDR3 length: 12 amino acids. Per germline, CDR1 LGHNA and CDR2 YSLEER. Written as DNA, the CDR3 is TGCGCCAGCAGCCATCTCTTTGGCGAGCAGTACTTC. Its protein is CASSHLFGEQYF.

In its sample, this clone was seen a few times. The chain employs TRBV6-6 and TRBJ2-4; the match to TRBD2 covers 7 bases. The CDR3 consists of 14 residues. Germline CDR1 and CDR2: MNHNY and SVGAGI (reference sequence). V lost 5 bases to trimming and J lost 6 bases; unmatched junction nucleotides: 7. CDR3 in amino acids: CASSNQRLANIQYF. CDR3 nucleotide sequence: TGTGCCAGCAGTAACCAAAGACTAGCAAACATTCAGTACTTC.

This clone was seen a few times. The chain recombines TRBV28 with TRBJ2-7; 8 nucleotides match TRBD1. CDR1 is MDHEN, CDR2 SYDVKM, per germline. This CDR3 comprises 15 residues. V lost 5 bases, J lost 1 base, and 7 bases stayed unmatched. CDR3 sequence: CASSATGARSYEQYF. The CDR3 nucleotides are TGTGCCAGCAGTGCGACAGGGGCCCGGTCCTACGAGCAGTACTTC. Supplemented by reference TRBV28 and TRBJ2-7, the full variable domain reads DVKVTQSSRYLVKRTGEKVFLECVQDMDHENMFWYRQDPGLGLRLIYFSYDVKMKEKGDIPEGYSVSREKKERFSLILESASTNQTSMYLCASSATGARSYEQYFGPGTRLTVT.

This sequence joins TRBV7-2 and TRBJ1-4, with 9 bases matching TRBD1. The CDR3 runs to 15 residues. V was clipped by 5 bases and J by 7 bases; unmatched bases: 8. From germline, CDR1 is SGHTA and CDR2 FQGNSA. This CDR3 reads CASSVVGTGSEKLFF. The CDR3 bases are TGTGCCAGCAGCGTAGTCGGGACAGGGTCTGAAAAACTGTTTTTT.

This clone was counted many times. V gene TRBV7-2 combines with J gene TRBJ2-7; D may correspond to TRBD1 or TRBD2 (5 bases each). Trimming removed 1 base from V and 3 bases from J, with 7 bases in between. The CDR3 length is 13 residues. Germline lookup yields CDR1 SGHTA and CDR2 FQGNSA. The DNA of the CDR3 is TGTGCCAGCAGCTTAGGGGACCACTACGAGCAGTACTTC. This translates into CASSLGDHYEQYF.

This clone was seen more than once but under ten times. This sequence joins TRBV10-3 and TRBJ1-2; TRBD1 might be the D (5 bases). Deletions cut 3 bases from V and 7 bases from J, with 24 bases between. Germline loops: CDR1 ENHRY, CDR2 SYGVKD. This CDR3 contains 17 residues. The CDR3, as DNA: TGTGCCATCAGTGAAAGGGCAGGGAACGGCGCTGAGGGTGGCTACACCTTC. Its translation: CAISERAGNGAEGGYTF.

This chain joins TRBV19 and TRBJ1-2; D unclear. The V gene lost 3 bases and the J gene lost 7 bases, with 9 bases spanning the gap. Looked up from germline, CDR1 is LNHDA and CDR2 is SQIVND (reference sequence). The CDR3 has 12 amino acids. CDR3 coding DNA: TGTGCCAGTAGTATCTCTGGCAGTGGCTACACCTTC. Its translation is CASSISGSGYTF.

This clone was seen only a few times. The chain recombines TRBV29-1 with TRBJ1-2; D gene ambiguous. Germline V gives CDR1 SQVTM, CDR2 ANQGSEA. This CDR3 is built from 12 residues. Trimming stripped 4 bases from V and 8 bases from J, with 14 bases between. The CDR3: CSVGGRREGYTF. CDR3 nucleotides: TGCAGCGTTGGCGGACGGAGAGAAGGCTACACCTTC.

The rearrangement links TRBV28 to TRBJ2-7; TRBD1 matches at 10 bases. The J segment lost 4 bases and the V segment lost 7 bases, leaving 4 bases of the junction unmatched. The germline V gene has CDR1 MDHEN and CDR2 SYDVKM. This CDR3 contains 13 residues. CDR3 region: CASNPGQGYEQYF. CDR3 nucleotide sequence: TGTGCCAGCAACCCGGGACAGGGGTACGAGCAGTACTTC.

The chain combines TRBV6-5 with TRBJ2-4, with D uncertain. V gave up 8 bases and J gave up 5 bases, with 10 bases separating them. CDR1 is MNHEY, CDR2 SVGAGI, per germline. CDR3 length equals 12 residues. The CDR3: CASDDDENIQYF. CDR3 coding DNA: TGTGCCAGCGATGACGATGAAAACATTCAGTACTTC.

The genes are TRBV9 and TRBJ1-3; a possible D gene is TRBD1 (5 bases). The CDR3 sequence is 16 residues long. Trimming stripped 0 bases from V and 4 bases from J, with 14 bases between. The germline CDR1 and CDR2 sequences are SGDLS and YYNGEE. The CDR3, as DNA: TGTGCCAGCAGCGTAGCGGTTCACGGGACCGGAAACACCATATATTTT. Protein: CASSVAVHGTGNTIYF.

Here the CDR3 DNA reads TGTGCCACCAGCAGGTTCGCCATAGCTAGCGGGGCCAGCACAGATACGCAGTATTTT. As protein: CATSRFAIASGASTDTQYF. The chain combines TRBV15 with TRBJ2-3; 9 bases agree with TRBD2. J was trimmed by 0 bases and V by 3 bases; bases with no gene match: 13. The CDR3 covers 19 residues. In germline, CDR1 is LNHNV, CDR2 YYDKDF (reference sequence).

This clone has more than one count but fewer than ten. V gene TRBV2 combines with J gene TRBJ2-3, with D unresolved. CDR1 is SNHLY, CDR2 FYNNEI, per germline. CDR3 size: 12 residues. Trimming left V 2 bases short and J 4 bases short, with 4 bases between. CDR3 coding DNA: TGTGCCAGCAGTGAAAACCCAGATACGCAGTATTTT. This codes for CASSENPDTQYF.

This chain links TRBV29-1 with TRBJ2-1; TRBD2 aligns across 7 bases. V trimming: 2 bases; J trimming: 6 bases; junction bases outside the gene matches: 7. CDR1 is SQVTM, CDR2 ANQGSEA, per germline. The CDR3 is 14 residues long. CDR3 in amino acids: CSVERGPGGNEQFF. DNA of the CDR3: TGCAGCGTTGAAAGAGGGCCGGGGGGCAATGAGCAGTTCTTC.

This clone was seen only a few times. The CDR3 reads CASSLRPGTSGTYEQYF. CDR3 nucleotides: TGTGCCAGCAGCTTAAGGCCGGGGACTAGCGGGACCTACGAGCAGTACTTC. The gene calls are TRBV7-2 and TRBJ2-7, with 13 bases identical to TRBD2. The germline V gene has CDR1 SGHTA and CDR2 FQGNSA. J lost 2 bases, V lost 2 bases, and 6 bases had no gene match. The CDR3 has 17 amino acids.

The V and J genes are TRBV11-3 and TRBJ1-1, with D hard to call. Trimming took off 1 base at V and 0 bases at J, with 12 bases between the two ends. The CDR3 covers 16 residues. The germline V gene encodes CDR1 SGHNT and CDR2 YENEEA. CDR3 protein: CASSLAEELMNTEAFF. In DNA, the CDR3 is TGTGCCAGCAGCTTAGCCGAAGAGTTGATGAACACTGAAGCTTTCTTT.